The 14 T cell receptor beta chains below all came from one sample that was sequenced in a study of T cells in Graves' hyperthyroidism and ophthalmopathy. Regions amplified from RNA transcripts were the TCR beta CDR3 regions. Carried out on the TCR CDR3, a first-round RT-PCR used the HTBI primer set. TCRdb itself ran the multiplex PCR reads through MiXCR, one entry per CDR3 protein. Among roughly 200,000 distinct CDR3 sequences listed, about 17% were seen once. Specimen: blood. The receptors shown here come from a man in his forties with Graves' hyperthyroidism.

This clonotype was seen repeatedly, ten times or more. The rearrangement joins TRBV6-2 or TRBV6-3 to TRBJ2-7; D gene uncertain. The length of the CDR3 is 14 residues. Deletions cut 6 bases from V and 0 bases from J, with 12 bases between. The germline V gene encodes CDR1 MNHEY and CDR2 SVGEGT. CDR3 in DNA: TGTGCCAGCAGAGCCCCCTTAACCTCCTACGAGCAGTACTTC. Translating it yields CASRAPLTSYEQYF.

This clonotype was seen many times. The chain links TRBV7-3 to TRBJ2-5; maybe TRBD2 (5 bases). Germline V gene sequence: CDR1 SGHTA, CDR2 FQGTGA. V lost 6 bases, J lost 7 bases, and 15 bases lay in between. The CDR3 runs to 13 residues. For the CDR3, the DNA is TGTGCCAGCAGTTCGGACTCTGCGGGGACCCAGTACTTC. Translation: CASSSDSAGTQYF.

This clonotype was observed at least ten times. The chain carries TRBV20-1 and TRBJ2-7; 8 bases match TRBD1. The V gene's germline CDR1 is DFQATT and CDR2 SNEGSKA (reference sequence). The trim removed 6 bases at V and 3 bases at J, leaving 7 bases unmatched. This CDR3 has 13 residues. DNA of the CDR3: TGCAGTGCAATTACAGGGGGATACTACGAGCAGTACTTC. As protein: CSAITGGYYEQYF.

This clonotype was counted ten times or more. CDR3 bases: TGCAGTGCTAGCGGGACAGATCATTCACCCCTCCACTTT. Translated, it gives CSASGTDHSPLHF. The chain combines TRBV20-1 with TRBJ1-6, with 7 positions matching TRBD1. Germline trimming cut 3 bases from V and 8 bases from J; bases unmatched to any gene: 4. CDR1 and CDR2 (germline): DFQATT, SNEGSKA (reference sequence). The CDR3 totals 13 residues.

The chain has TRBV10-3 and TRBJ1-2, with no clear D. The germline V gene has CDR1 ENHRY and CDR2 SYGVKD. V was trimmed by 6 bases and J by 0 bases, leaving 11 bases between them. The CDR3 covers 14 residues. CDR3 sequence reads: CAISPREANYGYTF. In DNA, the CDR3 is TGTGCCATCAGCCCGCGGGAAGCTAACTATGGCTACACCTTC.

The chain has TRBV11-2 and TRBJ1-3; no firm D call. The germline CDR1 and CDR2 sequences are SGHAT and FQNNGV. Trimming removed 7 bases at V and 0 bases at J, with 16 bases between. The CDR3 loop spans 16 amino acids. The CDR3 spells CASTMYFSFSGNTIYF. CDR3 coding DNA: TGTGCCAGCACCATGTATTTCTCCTTCTCTGGAAACACCATATATTTT.

Written as DNA, the CDR3 is TGTGCCAGCAGCCTGATTATATCGGGTGGGTATGGCTACACCTTC. This gives the protein CASSLIISGGYGYTF. The chain employs TRBV7-2 and TRBJ1-2; D is unclear. The germline CDR1 and CDR2 sequences are SGHTA and FQGNSA. V was clipped by 5 bases and J by 5 bases, with 18 bases between them. The CDR3 contains 15 residues.

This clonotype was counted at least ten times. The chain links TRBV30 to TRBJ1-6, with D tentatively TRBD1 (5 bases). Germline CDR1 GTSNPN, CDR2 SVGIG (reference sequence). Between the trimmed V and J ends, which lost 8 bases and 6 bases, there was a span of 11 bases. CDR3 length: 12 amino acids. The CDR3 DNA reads TGTGCCCCCAGGGCCGTTAATTCACCCCTCCACTTT. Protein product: CAPRAVNSPLHF.

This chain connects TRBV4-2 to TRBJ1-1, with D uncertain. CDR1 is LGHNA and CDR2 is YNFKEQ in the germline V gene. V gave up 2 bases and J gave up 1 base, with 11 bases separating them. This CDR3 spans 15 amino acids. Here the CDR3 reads CASSQWLKGNTEAFF. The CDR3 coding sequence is TGTGCCAGCAGCCAATGGTTGAAGGGGAACACTGAAGCTTTCTTT.

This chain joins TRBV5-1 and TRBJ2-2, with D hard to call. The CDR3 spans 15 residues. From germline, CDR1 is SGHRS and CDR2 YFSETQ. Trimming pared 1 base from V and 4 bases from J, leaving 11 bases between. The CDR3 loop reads CASSLRVMGTGELFF. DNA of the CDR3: TGCGCCAGCAGCTTGAGAGTAATGGGCACCGGGGAGCTGTTTTTT. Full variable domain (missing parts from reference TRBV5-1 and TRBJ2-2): KAGVTQTPRYLIKTRGQQVTLSCSPISGHRSVSWYQQTPGQGLQFLFEYFSETQRNKGNFPGRFSGRQFSNSRSEMNVSTLELGDSALYLCASSLRVMGTGELFFGEGSRLTVL.

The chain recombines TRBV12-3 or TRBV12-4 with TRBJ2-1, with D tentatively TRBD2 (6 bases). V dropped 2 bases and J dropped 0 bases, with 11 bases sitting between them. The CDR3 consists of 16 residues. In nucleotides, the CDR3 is TGTGCCAGCAGTTTATCTCGGGGGAGCTCCTACAATGAGCAGTTCTTC. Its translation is CASSLSRGSSYNEQFF.

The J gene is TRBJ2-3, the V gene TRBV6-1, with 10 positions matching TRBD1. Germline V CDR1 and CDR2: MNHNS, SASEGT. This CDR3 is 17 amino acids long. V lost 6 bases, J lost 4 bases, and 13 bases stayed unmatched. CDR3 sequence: CASREGPGQGFSDTQYF. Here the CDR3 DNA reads TGTGCCAGCAGGGAGGGACCGGGACAGGGGTTTTCAGATACGCAGTATTTT.

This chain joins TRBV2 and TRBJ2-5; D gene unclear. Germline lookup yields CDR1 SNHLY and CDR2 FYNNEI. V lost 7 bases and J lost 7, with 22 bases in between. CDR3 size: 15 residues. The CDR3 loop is CASKSSASPVLTQYF. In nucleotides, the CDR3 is TGTGCCAGCAAATCGTCGGCGTCCCCGGTCTTGACCCAGTACTTC.

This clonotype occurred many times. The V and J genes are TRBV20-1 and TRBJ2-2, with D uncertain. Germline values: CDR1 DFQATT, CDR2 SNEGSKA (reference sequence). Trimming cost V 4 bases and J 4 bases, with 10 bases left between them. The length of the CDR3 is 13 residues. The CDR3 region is CSAIARITGELFF. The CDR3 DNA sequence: TGCAGTGCTATCGCGCGGATCACCGGGGAGCTGTTTTTT.